This T cell receptor (beta chain) was captured by sequencing in a study of siplizumab effects on memory and regulatory T cells. Looked up from germline, CDR1 is SGHTA and CDR2 is FQGNSA. V was shortened by 3 bases and J by 3 bases, with 21 bases between the two germline ends. This CDR3 comprises 17 residues. Using immunoSEQ multiplex PCR, the repertoire was profiled, and TCRdb retains in-frame clones only, with some absent. The table records around 100,000 clones, about 95% of them present only once. This TCR derives from a human donor in good health. The chain is built from TRBV7-2 and TRBJ2-7, with TRBD2 as a possible D gene (6 bases). What was sequenced was non-Treg CD4+ T cells sorted from blood. The CDR3 region has the DNA TGTGCCAGCAGCTTTTCCTCCCTCTGGGGGGAATACTACGAGCAGTACTTC. It translates to CASSFSSLWGEYYEQYF.